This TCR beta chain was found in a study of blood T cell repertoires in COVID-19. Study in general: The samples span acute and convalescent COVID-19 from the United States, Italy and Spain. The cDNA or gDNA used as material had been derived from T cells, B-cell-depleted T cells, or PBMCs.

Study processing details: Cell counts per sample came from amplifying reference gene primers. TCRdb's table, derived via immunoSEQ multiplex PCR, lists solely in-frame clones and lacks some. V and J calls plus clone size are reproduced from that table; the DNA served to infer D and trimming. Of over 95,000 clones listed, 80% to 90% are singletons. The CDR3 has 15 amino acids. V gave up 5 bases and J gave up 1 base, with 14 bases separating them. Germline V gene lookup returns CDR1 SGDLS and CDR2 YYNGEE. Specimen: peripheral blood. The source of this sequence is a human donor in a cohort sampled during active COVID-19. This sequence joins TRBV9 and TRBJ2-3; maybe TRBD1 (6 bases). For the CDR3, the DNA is TGTGCCAGCAGTAAGCAGGGGATCGGCACAGATACGCAGTATTTT. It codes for CASSKQGIGTDTQYF. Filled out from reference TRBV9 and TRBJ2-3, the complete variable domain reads DSGVTQTPKHLITATGQRVTLRCSPRSGDLSVYWYQQSLDQGLQFLIQYYNGEERAKGNILERFSAQQFPDLHSELNLSSLELGDSALYFCASSKQGIGTDTQYFGPGTRLTVL.